These 5 T cell receptor beta chains were all obtained from the same sample, sequenced in a study of cytotoxic CD8 clonotypes in ibrutinib-treated CLL. Some clones are missing from TCRdb's copy, which holds only in-frame ones; the method was immunoSEQ multiplex PCR. This table holds about 35,000 clones, about 64% found once. Sequenced material: PBMCs, taken at disease progression, from a patient treated with ibrutinib. The receptor set was obtained from a human donor with chronic lymphocytic leukemia.

The sample holds a few counts of this clone. The chain recombines TRBV4-3 with TRBJ1-1; 7 bases fit TRBD1. The germline CDR1 and CDR2 sequences are LGHNA and YSLEER. V shed 5 bases, J shed 0 bases, and the junction held 3 bases outside the gene matches. The CDR3 runs 14 residues. The CDR3 sequence is CASSGDSLNTEAFF. CDR3 bases: TGCGCCAGCAGCGGGGACAGCTTGAACACTGAAGCTTTCTTT.

The CDR3 DNA follows: TGTGCCAGCAGTTTAGTTCCGGGGGCTGGCTACACCTTC. Its translation: CASSLVPGAGYTF. The V and J genes are TRBV27 and TRBJ1-2, with D perhaps TRBD1 (6 bases). The CDR3 sequence is 13 residues long. The germline V and J ends were trimmed by 2 bases and 7 bases, with 11 bases remaining between them. Germline V lookup: CDR1 MNHEY, CDR2 SMNVEV (reference sequence).

A single count supports this clone. The chain is built from TRBV10-3 and TRBJ2-3; TRBD1 matches 9 bases. The germline V gene has CDR1 ENHRY and CDR2 SYGVKD. The V gene end was trimmed by 6 bases and the J gene end by 6 bases; junction bases not matched to a gene: 7. This CDR3 comprises 14 residues. The CDR3, as DNA: TGTGCCATCAGGAGGACAGGGGCGAGGGATACGCAGTATTTT. As protein: CAIRRTGARDTQYF.

This clone was seen a few times. The gene calls are TRBV6-1 and TRBJ2-7; D tentatively fits TRBD1 or TRBD2 (5 bases each). There are 16 residues in the CDR3. Germline values: CDR1 MNHNS, CDR2 SASEGT. V dropped 2 bases and J dropped 0 bases, with 14 bases sitting between them. CDR3 nucleotide sequence: TGTGCCAGCAGTGAAACTGATCGGGACGGCTCCTACGAGCAGTACTTC. Its protein is CASSETDRDGSYEQYF.

The chain has TRBV25-1 and TRBJ1-1; no reliable D call. Germline-derived CDR1 and CDR2 are MGHDK and SYGVNS. Trimming cost V 8 bases and J 8 bases, with 9 bases left between them. This CDR3 comprises 10 residues. CDR3 nucleotides: TGTGCCAGCGGAGACGCCGAAGCTTTCTTT. Encoded protein: CASGDAEAFF.